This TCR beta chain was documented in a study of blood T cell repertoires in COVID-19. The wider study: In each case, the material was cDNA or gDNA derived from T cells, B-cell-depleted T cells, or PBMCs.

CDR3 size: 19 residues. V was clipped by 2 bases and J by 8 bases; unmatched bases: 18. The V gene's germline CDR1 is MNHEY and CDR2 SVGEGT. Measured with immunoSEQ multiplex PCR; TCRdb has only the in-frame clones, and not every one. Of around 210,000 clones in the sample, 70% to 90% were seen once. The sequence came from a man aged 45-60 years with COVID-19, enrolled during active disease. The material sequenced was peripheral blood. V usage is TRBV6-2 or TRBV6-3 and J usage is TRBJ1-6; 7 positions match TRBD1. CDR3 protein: CASSYRNRTGSSGYSPLHF. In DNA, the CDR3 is TGTGCCAGCAGTTACAGGAACCGGACAGGTTCATCGGGGTATTCACCCCTCCACTTT.